The sequence of this T cell receptor beta chain was determined in a study of T cells in Graves' hyperthyroidism and ophthalmopathy (dated by TCRdb to the late 2010s). Regarding the complete study: Peripheral blood samples were taken at initial diagnosis, before any treatment was given. To identify TCR V-J signatures that set the groups apart, the researchers used a discovery cohort of approximately 98 patients, made up of some 41 with Graves' ophthalmopathy and about 55 with stable Graves' hyperthyroidism. Prospective prediction of ophthalmopathy was tested in an independent validation cohort of approximately 19 hyperthyroidism patients and 15 to 17 patients who later progressed to ophthalmopathy. The roughly 91 discovery patients were randomly divided into training and test sets at a 7:3 ratio. In over five Graves' hyperthyroidism patients, the study also compared T-cell repertoires from thyroid tissue with T-cell repertoires from blood. After blood sampling, hyperthyroidism patients were treated with methimazole at a starting dose of 30 mg daily, and ophthalmopathy patients were treated with high-dose intravenous methylprednisolone. TCR Vbeta CDR3 sequencing of 120 to 150 peripheral blood samples (over 40 ophthalmopathy, 75 or so hyperthyroidism and roughly 17 progressor patients) is reported in the paper.

Overall study results and their limits: A 13 V-J signature model separated ophthalmopathy from stable hyperthyroidism, with nearly 90% sensitivity and 81.08% specificity in cross-validation and 80%/75% in testing. In validation, the model predicted progression to ophthalmopathy with about 71% sensitivity and less than 80% specificity, a median of 6.5 months before onset. No statistical method was used to set the sample size in advance, and investigators knew the group allocation. Blood samples also contained most of the expanded thyroid clonotypes (frequency above 0.001), which suggests that blood repertoires may reflect thyroid immune responses.

V was cut back by 3 bases and J by 8 bases, leaving a gap of 8 bases between them. The CDR3 spans 13 residues, from the cysteine through the phenylalanine. CDR3 DNA only is kept here, 39 bases in frame from base 1. For CDR1 and CDR2, the germline V gene lists KGHSH and LQKENI. The TCR beta CDR3 regions were amplified from the RNA transcripts. The first round of RT-PCR for the TCR CDR3 was performed with the HTBI primer set and the Qiagen OneStep RT-PCR kit. Libraries were constructed in a second round of multiplex PCR, after which size selection and purification were carried out. Libraries were sequenced paired-end with 100 bp reads on an Illumina HiSeq2000. The authors' analysis ran thus. Raw data were processed with SOAPnuke, discarding reads with adapters, uncalled bases, mean Phred below 15, or no exact constant-primer or identifier match. High-quality paired reads were merged using COPE v1.2.5, and each unique nucleotide sequence was defined as a clonotype. MiTCR v1.1 was used to align clonotypes to the IMGT TRBV, TRBD and TRBJ reference segments. Analysis was restricted to V-J combinations with a frequency above 0.0001, which covered 99.2% of repertoires. A TCS score was defined as the ratio between F50 (clonal expansion) and ExV (chaos), using BLOSUM62-based TCRdist between CDR3 peptides within each V-J. Welch's t-statistics and random forest reduced around 520 V-J features to around 14, which were used in a naive Bayes classifier (R e1071). TCRdb handled the public reads itself, with Q25 trimming in fastp and clone calling in MiXCR, and kept productive beta chains. Each record represents a unique CDR3 protein, reported with the most common genes and DNA among its rows. TCRdb's processing, not the authors', yielded these V and J calls. Here the sample has hundreds of thousands of distinct CDR3 sequences; about 20% occur a single time. About 50% of the sample is held by the ten biggest clonotypes.

In the ophthalmopathy patients, disease was moderately to severely active, with a Clinical Activity Score of 3 or more, a NOSPECS grade of 4 or more, and a duration of less than 3 months. Exclusion was applied to patients with uncontrolled infections, other autoimmune diseases, pregnancy or lactation. Clinical symptoms, serum thyroxine and TRAb, thyroid ultrasound, and orbital computed tomography formed the basis for the diagnoses. Ficoll-Paque density gradient centrifugation was used to isolate PBMCs from around 10 ml of fresh peripheral blood. Trizol reagent was used to extract total RNA, and RNA quality was then checked on an Agilent 2100 Bioanalyzer. This clonotype appeared many times. The antigen it binds to is not known. No base quality values were provided; no much bigger clone lies one nucleotide off.

The receptor's source is a man in his forties with Graves' ophthalmopathy. The chain was built from TRBV18 and TRBJ1-6; there is no confident call for the D gene. Sequenced material: blood. The nucleotide sequence reads as follows: TGTGCCAGCTCACCCGGCTCGGATTCACCCCTCCACTTT. Its protein reads: CASSPGSDSPLHF.